The subject of this entry is one TCR beta chain. Here immunoSEQ multiplex PCR was the method, and the copy in TCRdb shows in-frame clones only, minus some. This sample yields 200,000 to 250,000 clones, of which around 80% are seen a single time; more than 5.5% belongs to the top ten. This sample was included in a study of blood T cell repertoires in COVID-19. Whole-study context: Sites across the United States, Italy and Spain contributed samples from acute and convalescent COVID-19.

The ends were cut back, 2 bases at V and 5 bases at J, with 5 bases in the middle. Germline V lookup: CDR1 SGDLS, CDR2 YYNGEE. The length of the CDR3 is 13 residues. The chain has TRBV9 and TRBJ1-6, with D hard to call. Sequencing used peripheral blood. The TCR originated in a human donor in a cohort sampled during active COVID-19. This chain's CDR3 is CASSVRNNSPLHF. CDR3 sequence (DNA): TGTGCCAGCAGCGTGAGGAATAATTCACCCCTCCACTTT.